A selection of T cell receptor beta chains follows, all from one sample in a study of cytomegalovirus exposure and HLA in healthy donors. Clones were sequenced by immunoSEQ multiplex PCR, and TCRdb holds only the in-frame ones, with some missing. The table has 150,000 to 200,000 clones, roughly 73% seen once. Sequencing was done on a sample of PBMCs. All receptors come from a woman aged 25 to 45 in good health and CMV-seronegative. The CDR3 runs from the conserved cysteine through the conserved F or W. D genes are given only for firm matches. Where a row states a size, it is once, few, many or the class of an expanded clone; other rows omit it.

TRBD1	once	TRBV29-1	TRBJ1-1	TGCAGCGCCAGGGGGCAAGAGTGGGACACTGAAGCTTTCTTT	CSARGQEWDTEAFF
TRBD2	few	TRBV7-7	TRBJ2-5	TGTGCCAGCAGCCAAGGAAATCCGGGCGGGGGGGCGGCGGAGACCCAGTACTTC	CASSQGNPGGGAAETQYF
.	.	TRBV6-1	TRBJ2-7	TGTGCCAGCATCAGGACAGCCTCCTACGAGCAGTACTTC	CASIRTASYEQYF
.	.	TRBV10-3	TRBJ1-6	TGTGCCATCAGTGGAGCGAATTCACCCCTCCACTTT	CAISGANSPLHF
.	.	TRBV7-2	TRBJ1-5	TGTGCCAGCAGTTCGCAGGGGCATCAGCCCCAGCATTTT	CASSSQGHQPQHF
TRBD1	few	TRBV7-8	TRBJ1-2	TGTGCCAGCAGCTTAGTATCTCTGGGGACAGGACGAGATGGCTACACCTTC	CASSLVSLGTGRDGYTF
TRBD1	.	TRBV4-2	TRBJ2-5	TGTGCCAGCAGCCCAAGGACAGGCGCCCTCCCGACCCAGTACTTC	CASSPRTGALPTQYF
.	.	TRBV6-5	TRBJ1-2	TGTGCCAGCAGTTTGACAGTAACGGATCATGGCTACACCTTC	CASSLTVTDHGYTF
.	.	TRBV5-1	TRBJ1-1	TGCGCCAGCAGCTTCAACCCCCAGGGACAGAACACTGAAGCTTTCTTT	CASSFNPQGQNTEAFF
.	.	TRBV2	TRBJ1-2	TGTGCCAGCAGTGAAATAAGCAGGGATGTAGGTAGAGGTGGCTACACCTTC	CASSEISRDVGRGGYTF
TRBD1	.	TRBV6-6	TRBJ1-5	TGTGCCAGCATGGACAGGGGAGGCAATCAGCCCCAGCATTTT	CASMDRGGNQPQHF
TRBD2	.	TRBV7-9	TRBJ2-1	TGTTCCAGCAGCCCGGGACTAGCGTCCTACAATGAGCAGTTCTTC	CSSSPGLASYNEQFF
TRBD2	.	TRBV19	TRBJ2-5	TGTGCCAGTACGGCAGCGGGGCTGGGAGAGACCCAGTACTTC	CASTAAGLGETQYF
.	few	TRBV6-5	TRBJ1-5	TGTGCCAGCAGAAACAGCAGAAATCAGCCCCAGCATTTT	CASRNSRNQPQHF
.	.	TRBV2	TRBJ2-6	TGTGCCAGCAGTAAAAGACAGGCTGGGGCCAACGTCCTGACTTTC	CASSKRQAGANVLTF
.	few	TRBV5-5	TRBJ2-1	TGTGCCAGCAGTCTAGGCGGGCGGGGCTCCTACAATGAGCAGTTCTTC	CASSLGGRGSYNEQFF
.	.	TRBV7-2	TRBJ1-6	TGTGCCAGCAGCTTACGGGGTAGTAATTCACCCCTCCACTTT	CASSLRGSNSPLHF
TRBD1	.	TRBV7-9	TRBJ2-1	TGTGCCAGCAGCTTAGACGGGGACAGGGGCGATGAGCAGTTCTTC	CASSLDGDRGDEQFF
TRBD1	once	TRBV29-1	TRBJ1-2	TGCAGCGTTGCGGGACAGGGATCCTATGGCTACACCTTC	CSVAGQGSYGYTF
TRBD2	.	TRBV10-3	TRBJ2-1	TGTGCCATCAAGGGGACTAGCGGGGGCCAAAGCTCCTACAATGAGCAGTTCTTC	CAIKGTSGGQSSYNEQFF
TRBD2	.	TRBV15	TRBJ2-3	TGTGCCACCAGCAGAGTGGTCGTGCGGGGGGCCGGAGATACGCAGTATTTT	CATSRVVVRGAGDTQYF
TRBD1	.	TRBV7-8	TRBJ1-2	TGTGCCAGCAGCTTAGCCGCAGGGGGTGGTGGCTACACCTTC	CASSLAAGGGGYTF
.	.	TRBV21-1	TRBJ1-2	TGTGCCAGCAGCACTCCTCTTGGACAGGCCCTCGGGGGCTACACCTTC	CASSTPLGQALGGYTF
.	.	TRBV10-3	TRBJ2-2	TGTGCCATCAATGGGGGCCCCGGGGAGCTGTTTTTT	CAINGGPGELFF
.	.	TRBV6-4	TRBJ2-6	TGTGCCAGCAGTACCACCCACAGCTCTGGGGCCAACGTCCTGACTTTC	CASSTTHSSGANVLTF
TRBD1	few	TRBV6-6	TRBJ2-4	TGTGCCAGCAGTTCCGACAGGGGGGCCGAGAAAAACATTCAGTACTTC	CASSSDRGAEKNIQYF
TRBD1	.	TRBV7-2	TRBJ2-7	TGTGCCAGCAGCTTAGCGGAGGACAGGGTGACCTACGAGCAGTACTTC	CASSLAEDRVTYEQYF